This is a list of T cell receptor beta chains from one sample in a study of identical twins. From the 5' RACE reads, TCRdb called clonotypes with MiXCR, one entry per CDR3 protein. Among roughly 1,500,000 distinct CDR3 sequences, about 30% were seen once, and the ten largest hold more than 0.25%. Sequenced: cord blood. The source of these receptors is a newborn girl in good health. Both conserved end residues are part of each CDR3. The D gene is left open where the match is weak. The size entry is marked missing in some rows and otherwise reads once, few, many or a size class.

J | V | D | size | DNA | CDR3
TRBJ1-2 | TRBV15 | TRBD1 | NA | TGTGCCACCAGCAGAGGAAAGGACAGGGTCTATGGCTACACCTTC | CATSRGKDRVYGYTF
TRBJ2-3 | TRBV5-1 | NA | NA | TGCGCCAGCAGCCGGGGAGTAGCAGATACGCAGTATTTT | CASSRGVADTQYF
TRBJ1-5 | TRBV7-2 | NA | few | TGTGCCAGCAGGCAGGGTGTTTATAGCAATCAGCCCCAGCATTTT | CASRQGVYSNQPQHF
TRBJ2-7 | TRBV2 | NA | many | TGTGCCAGCAGTATACCCTACGAGCAGTACTTC | CASSIPYEQYF
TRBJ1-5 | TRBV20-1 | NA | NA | TGCAGTGCTAGAGATCTCGGAAACCGGCCCCAGCATTTT | CSARDLGNRPQHF
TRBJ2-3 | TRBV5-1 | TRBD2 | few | TGCGCCAGCAGCTTGGCCAGGAAGTCTAGCGGGAGTTGGGGCACAGATACGCAGTATTTT | CASSLARKSSGSWGTDTQYF
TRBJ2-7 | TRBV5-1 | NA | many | TGCGCCAGCAGCTTGACACAGGGTCTTTCCGAGCAGTACTTC | CASSLTQGLSEQYF
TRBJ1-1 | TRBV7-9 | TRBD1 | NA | TGTGCCAGCAGCTTAGGCCGGACAGGGCGAGGCGGGAACACTGAAGCTTTCTTT | CASSLGRTGRGGNTEAFF
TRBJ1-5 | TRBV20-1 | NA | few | TGCAGTGCTAGAGCACCGATCGGCAATCAGCCCCAGCATTTT | CSARAPIGNQPQHF
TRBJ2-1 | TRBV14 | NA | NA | TGTGCCAGCAGCCAAGATTTGCGGCTGAGGGAGCAGTTCTTC | CASSQDLRLREQFF
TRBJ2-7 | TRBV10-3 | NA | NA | TGTGCCATCAGTGAGTACGGGGGGCTCTACGAGCAGTACTTC | CAISEYGGLYEQYF
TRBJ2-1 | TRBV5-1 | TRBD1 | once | TGCGCCAGCAGCTTGGTCGACAGGGTTTCCTACAATGAGCAGTTCTTC | CASSLVDRVSYNEQFF
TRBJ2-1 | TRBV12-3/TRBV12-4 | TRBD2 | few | TGTGCCAGCAGTCCCCAGACTAGCCTAGGACACAATGAGCAGTTCTTC | CASSPQTSLGHNEQFF
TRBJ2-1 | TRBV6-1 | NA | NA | TGTGCCAGCAGTGAATTTCGACTGAGAAGTGTCCTGCATGAGCAGTTCTTC | CASSEFRLRSVLHEQFF
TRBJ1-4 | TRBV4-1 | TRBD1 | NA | TGCGCCAGCAGAAGAGATCGGGGACAGGGTAATGAAAAACTGTTTTTT | CASRRDRGQGNEKLFF
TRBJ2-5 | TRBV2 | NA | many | TGTGCCAGCAGTAACAGGGTTCGTCAAGAGACCCAGTACTTC | CASSNRVRQETQYF
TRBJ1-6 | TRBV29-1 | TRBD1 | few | TGCAGCGTGGGGACAGGGCATAATTCACCCCTCCACTTT | CSVGTGHNSPLHF
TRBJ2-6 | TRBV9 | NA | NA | TGTGCCAGCAGCGTAGTCAGCTCAGGTGGGGCCAACGTCCTGACTTTC | CASSVVSSGGANVLTF
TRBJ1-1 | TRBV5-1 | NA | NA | TGCGCCAGCAGCTTGGCCGAGGTGGGGATGCCCACTGAAGCTTTCTTT | CASSLAEVGMPTEAFF
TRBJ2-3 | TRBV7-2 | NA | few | TGTGCCAGCAGCTTAAGGAGTAGGCAGGGTACTAGCACAGATACGCAGTATTTT | CASSLRSRQGTSTDTQYF
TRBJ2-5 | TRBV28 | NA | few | TGTGCCAGCAGTTTATGGGGAGTAACCCCTACTTACAATGAGCAGTACTTC | CASSLWGVTPTYNEQYF
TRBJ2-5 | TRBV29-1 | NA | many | TGCTCCTCCTCAGCCAGCAAAGAGACCCAGTACTTC | CSSSASKETQYF
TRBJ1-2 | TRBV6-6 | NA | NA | TGTGCCAGCACCCGAGACAGGTTTGATGGCTACACCTTC | CASTRDRFDGYTF
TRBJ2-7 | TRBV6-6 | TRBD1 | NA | TGTGCCAGCAGCACAGGACAGGGTAGCCACGAGCAGTACTTC | CASSTGQGSHEQYF
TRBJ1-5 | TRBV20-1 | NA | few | TGCAGTGCTAGGTTCCGATGGGGCAATCAGCCCCAGCATTTT | CSARFRWGNQPQHF
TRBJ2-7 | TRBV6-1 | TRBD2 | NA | TGTGCCAGCAGTGAGTGGACTAGCGGGCCCTACGAGCAGTACTTC | CASSEWTSGPYEQYF
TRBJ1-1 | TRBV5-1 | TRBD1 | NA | TGCGCCAGCAGCCCGGGGGACAGTCGTCTGAACACTGAAGCTTTCTTT | CASSPGDSRLNTEAFF
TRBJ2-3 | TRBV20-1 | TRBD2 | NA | TGCAGTGCTCAGGGACTAGTTCCAGATACGCAGTATTTT | CSAQGLVPDTQYF
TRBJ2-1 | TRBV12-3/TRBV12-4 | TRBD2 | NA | TGTGCCAGCAGGCCGACTAGCGGGAGAATCCCCAACAATGAGCAGTTCTTC | CASRPTSGRIPNNEQFF
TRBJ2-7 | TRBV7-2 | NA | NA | TGTGCCAGCGTGGAGGACAGTAGCAATGAGCAGTACTTC | CASVEDSSNEQYF
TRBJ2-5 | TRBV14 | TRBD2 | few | TGTGCCAGCAGCACCTGGACTAGCGGGCGTTTGGAGACCCAGTACTTC | CASSTWTSGRLETQYF
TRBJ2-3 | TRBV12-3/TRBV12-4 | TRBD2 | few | TGTGCCAGCAGTTGGACTAGCGGGAGTGGCGATACGCAGTATTTT | CASSWTSGSGDTQYF
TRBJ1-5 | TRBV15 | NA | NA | TGTGCCACCAGCAGTCCTTCTCGGGTCGCTTATCTGCCCCAGCATTTT | CATSSPSRVAYLPQHF
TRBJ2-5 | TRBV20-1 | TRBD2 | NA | TGCAGTGCTCTTGCAACTAGCGGGCCCCAAGAGACCCAGTACTTC | CSALATSGPQETQYF
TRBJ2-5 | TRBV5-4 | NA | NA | TGTGCCAGCAGCAGAGACAGCTACCAAGAGACCCAGTACTTC | CASSRDSYQETQYF
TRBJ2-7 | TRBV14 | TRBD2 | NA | TGTGCCAGCAGCCACCCAGCGGGAGGTTGGTACGAGCAGTACTTC | CASSHPAGGWYEQYF
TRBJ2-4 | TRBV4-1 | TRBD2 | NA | TGCGCCAGCAGCCAATTGTATCACGCGGGGGGAATAAACATTCAGTACTTC | CASSQLYHAGGINIQYF
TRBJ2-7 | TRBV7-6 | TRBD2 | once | TGTGCCAGCAGCTTTGGCCCCCCGGGACTAGGCTCCTACGAGCAGTACTTC | CASSFGPPGLGSYEQYF
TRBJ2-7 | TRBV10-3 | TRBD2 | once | TGTGCCATCAGGGGGACCCCTCCGGGGGGCGAGCAGTACTTC | CAIRGTPPGGEQYF
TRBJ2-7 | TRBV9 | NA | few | TGTGCCAGCAGCGTAGAACAGGGCCATTCCTACGAGCAGTACTTC | CASSVEQGHSYEQYF
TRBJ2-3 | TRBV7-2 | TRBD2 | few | TGTGCCAGCAGCTTAGTACTAGCGGGGGGGTATGCAGATACGCAGTATTTT | CASSLVLAGGYADTQYF
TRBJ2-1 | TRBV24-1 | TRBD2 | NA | TGTGCCACCAGTGATTACCGGACTAGCGGGAGCTCCTACAATGAGCAGTTCTTC | CATSDYRTSGSSYNEQFF
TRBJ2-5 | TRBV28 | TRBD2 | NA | TGTGCCAGCAGTTCTCCGGGACTAGGGGGTTATTACAATGAGCAGTACTTC | CASSSPGLGGYYNEQYF
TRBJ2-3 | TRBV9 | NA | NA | TGTGCCAGCAGCGTAGACGGGCTTTTTCCAGATACGCAGTATTTT | CASSVDGLFPDTQYF
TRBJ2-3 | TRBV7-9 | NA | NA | TGTGCCAGCAGCGGCCTCCGGGGCGGATACACAGATACGCAGTATTTT | CASSGLRGGYTDTQYF
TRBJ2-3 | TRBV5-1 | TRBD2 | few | TGCGCCAGCAGCCCCTTACTAGCGGGGAGCACAGATACGCAGTATTTT | CASSPLLAGSTDTQYF
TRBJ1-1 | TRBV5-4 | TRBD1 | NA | TGTGCCAGCAGCTTGAGAGCAGGGGGGGACACTGAAGCTTTCTTT | CASSLRAGGDTEAFF
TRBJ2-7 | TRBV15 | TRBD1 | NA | TGTGCCACCAGTAGCGGACAGGGAACCTACGAGCAGTACTTC | CATSSGQGTYEQYF
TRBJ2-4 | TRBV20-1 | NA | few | TGCAGTGCTAGAGATGGGCTTCTAGCCAAAAACATTCAGTACTTC | CSARDGLLAKNIQYF
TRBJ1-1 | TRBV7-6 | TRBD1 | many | TGTGCCAGCAGCTTAGTAGGGACAGGCGACACTGAAGCTTTCTTT | CASSLVGTGDTEAFF
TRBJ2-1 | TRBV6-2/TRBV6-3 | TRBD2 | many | TGTGCCAGCAGTTATCCAAGCGGGAGGGCTGGTGAGCAGTTCTTC | CASSYPSGRAGEQFF
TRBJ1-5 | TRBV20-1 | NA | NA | TGCAGTGCTAGGGAGGGAATCCAGCCCCAGCATTTT | CSAREGIQPQHF
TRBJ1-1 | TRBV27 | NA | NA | TGTGCCAGCAGTTTATATGACGGCCGGAGGGCTTTCTTT | CASSLYDGRRAFF
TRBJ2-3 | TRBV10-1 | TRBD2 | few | TGCGCCAGCAGTGAGTCTAGCGGGGCTAGCACAGATACGCAGTATTTT | CASSESSGASTDTQYF
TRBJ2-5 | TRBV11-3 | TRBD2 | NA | TGTGCCAGCAGTGAATCTAGCGGGGTCGAGACCCAGTACTTC | CASSESSGVETQYF
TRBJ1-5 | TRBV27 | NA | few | TGTGCCAGCAGTTTAGGCGGGGAGCAGCCCCAGCATTTT | CASSLGGEQPQHF
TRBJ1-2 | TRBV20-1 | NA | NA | TGCAGTGCTTTCCCCGCCGGTGCAGCCCTCTATGGCTACACCTTC | CSAFPAGAALYGYTF
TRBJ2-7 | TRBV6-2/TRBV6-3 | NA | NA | TGTGCCAGCCACACTTCTTTAGCGCTCCCCTACGAGCAGTACTTC | CASHTSLALPYEQYF